This record concerns one TCR beta chain sequence. The table lists this clonotype with many counts. Its antigen is unknown. Nothing much larger sits one base from this clone, and base qualities are not available. The data are from a study of T cell repertoires in cytomegalovirus infection (dated by TCRdb to between 2018 and 2020). About the investigation overall: The HLA type of each donor mattered for the analysis, because public TCR beta signatures pointed to carriage of CMV infection along with the matching HLA type. The paper as a whole reports these results and caveats: In both this cohort and an independent cohort of approximately 350 donors, the cumulative frequency of public TCR beta family members distinguished carriers of CMV infection plus the relevant HLA type. The ex vivo response was dominated by HLA-C-restricted CMV-specific TCR beta clonotypes, which also provided the single most frequent clonotype in two of eight donors.

Sequencing took place on an Illumina HiSeq 1500. TCRdb reran the public reads through fastp at Q25 and MiXCR, keeping productive beta chains. One record per CDR3 amino acid sequence lists the most common genes and DNA. This sample gives some 350,000 distinct CDR3 sequences in total; approximately 18% of them show up just once. The ten largest clones capture approximately 8% of the sample. CDR1 SGHTA and CDR2 FQGNSA were looked up in the germline V gene. V gives up 8 bases and J gives up 0 bases, and the segment between their germline ends measures 10 bases. Measured from the cysteine to the phenylalanine, the CDR3 is 13 residues long. The read is trimmed to its CDR3 DNA, 39 bases read in frame from base 1.

This chain joins TRBV7-2 to TRBJ1-1, with the D gene call left open. This TCR was recovered from a human donor in good health (CMV status not recorded). Some clones in this sample may be carry-over from other donors' samples. The sample consisted of PBMCs. The DNA sequence reads TGTGCCAGCCGGGCAGAGATGAACACTGAAGCTTTCTTT. It translates as CASRAEMNTEAFF.